A single sample gave rise to the 21 T cell receptor beta chains below, sequenced in a study of Ad26.COV2.S vaccination and SARS-CoV-2 variants. Repertoires were generated with immunoSEQ multiplex PCR, while TCRdb's copy carries only in-frame clones and drops some. This table holds approximately 420,000 clones, around nine tenths found once. Treatment given: some 20 received Ad26.COV2.S at low or high dose, single or two shots; about 5 received placebo; per-sample allocation not given. Day 63 following the first vaccine or placebo injection was when the samples were taken. Sample: peripheral blood, taken in a trial of Ad26.COV2.S vaccine versus placebo. The receptors here all came from a person aged 18-65 years who received the Ad26.COV2.S COVID-19 vaccine or a placebo.

CDR3 protein: CASARRGQGASGLAEAFF. The DNA of the CDR3 is TGTGCTAGTGCCAGAAGGGGACAGGGGGCCTCGGGGTTGGCTGAAGCTTTCTTT. The chain couples TRBV12-5 to TRBJ1-1; 12 nucleotides agree with TRBD1. The trim removed 7 bases at V and 6 bases at J, leaving 18 bases unmatched. The CDR3 length is 18 residues. Per germline, CDR1 LGHNT and CDR2 FRNRAP.

This clone was seen once. This sequence joins TRBV13 and TRBJ2-1; D is perhaps TRBD2 (6 bases). Trimming pared 5 bases from V and 4 bases from J, leaving 18 bases between. The CDR3 extends over 16 amino acids. Germline V CDR1 and CDR2: PRHDT, FYEKMQ (reference sequence). The chain's CDR3 is CASSTGRGGMYNEQFF. CDR3 sequence (DNA): TGTGCCAGCAGCACAGGACGAGGAGGGATGTACAATGAGCAGTTCTTC.

CDR3 DNA sequence: TGTGCCAGCAGCCCCCGGGACAGGGGTTACGAGCAGTACTTC. Translated: CASSPRDRGYEQYF. This chain links TRBV2 with TRBJ2-7; the match to TRBD1 covers 10 bases. V lost 6 bases and J lost 4; bases outside the gene matches: 6. Looked up from germline, CDR1 is SNHLY and CDR2 is FYNNEI. This CDR3 region has 14 residues.

V usage is TRBV11-2 and J usage is TRBJ2-7; no definite D call. V was pared by 1 base and J by 2 bases, with 12 bases between. Per germline, CDR1 SGHAT and CDR2 FQNNGV. The CDR3 is 15 residues long. The chain's CDR3 is CASSLVGGFPYEQYF. The CDR3, as DNA: TGTGCCAGCAGCTTAGTTGGTGGTTTTCCCTACGAGCAGTACTTC.

The gene calls are TRBV7-9 and TRBJ1-1, with D uncertain. Trimming removed 10 bases from V and 1 base from J, with 10 bases in between. Germline V gives CDR1 SEHNR, CDR2 FQNEAQ (reference sequence). The CDR3 totals 12 residues. The CDR3 DNA is TGTGCCATTATCCCCGCGAACACTGAAGCTTTCTTT. This codes for CAIIPANTEAFF.

This clone was seen repeatedly, ten times or more. The CDR3 region is CAISEPRQVGAFF. CDR3 sequence (DNA): TGTGCCATCAGTGAGCCAAGACAGGTAGGAGCTTTCTTT. This chain links TRBV10-3 with TRBJ1-1; possible D gene TRBD1, 6 bases. CDR1 and CDR2 (germline): ENHRY, SYGVKD. V was trimmed by 2 bases and J by 10 bases, leaving 14 bases between them. The CDR3 extends over 13 amino acids.

The rearrangement links TRBV5-1 to TRBJ2-7, with 12 bases lining up with TRBD1. This CDR3 has 17 amino acids. Germline V CDR1 and CDR2: SGHRS, YFSETQ. V was clipped by 5 bases and J by 4 bases; unmatched bases: 13. CDR3 in amino acids: CASSTGTGGALGYEQYF. The DNA of the CDR3 is TGCGCCAGCAGTACAGGGACAGGGGGCGCCTTGGGGTACGAGCAGTACTTC. Full variable domain (remainder filled in from reference TRBV5-1 and TRBJ2-7): KAGVTQTPRYLIKTRGQQVTLSCSPISGHRSVSWYQQTPGQGLQFLFEYFSETQRNKGNFPGRFSGRQFSNSRSEMNVSTLELGDSALYLCASSTGTGGALGYEQYFGPGTRLTVT.

The chain links TRBV12-3 or TRBV12-4 to TRBJ1-1; D is unclear. V was trimmed by 2 bases and J by 1 base, leaving 5 bases between them. This CDR3 region has 13 residues. The CDR3 sequence is CASSLFENTEAFF. The DNA for the CDR3 is TGTGCCAGCAGTTTATTCGAGAACACTGAAGCTTTCTTT.

The V gene is TRBV19, the J gene TRBJ2-5; 12 bases match TRBD2. Germline V gives CDR1 LNHDA, CDR2 SQIVND (reference sequence). The CDR3 sequence is 11 residues long. V shed 9 bases and J 10 bases; nucleotides not matched to a gene: 3. The CDR3 is CASGLAGRQYF. The CDR3 DNA reads TGTGCCAGCGGACTAGCGGGGCGCCAGTACTTC.

The chain links TRBV3-1 (or the pseudogene TRBV3-2) to TRBJ2-1; D gene uncertain. Germline V gene sequence: CDR1 LGHDT, CDR2 YNNKEL (reference sequence). This CDR3 contains 11 residues. Deletions cut 1 base from V and 8 bases from J, with 3 bases between. CDR3 coding DNA: TGTGCCAGCAGCCAAGTATATGAGCAGTTCTTC. This codes for CASSQVYEQFF.

V and J are TRBV6-2 or TRBV6-3 and TRBJ1-5, with D possibly matching TRBD1 (5 bases). Germline assignment: CDR1 MNHEY and CDR2 SVGEGT. The V end lost 2 bases, the J end lost 6 bases, and 5 bases lay between the germline ends. This CDR3 comprises 12 residues. CDR3 region: CASSYGGQPQHF. In DNA form, the CDR3 reads TGTGCCAGCAGTTACGGGGGTCAGCCCCAGCATTTT.

V usage is TRBV7-2 and J usage is TRBJ2-7, with a weak D call TRBD2 (5 bases). The V gene lost 5 bases and the J gene lost 0 bases, with 11 bases spanning the gap. In germline, CDR1 is SGHTA, CDR2 FQGNSA. The CDR3 loop spans 14 amino acids. CDR3 in amino acids: CASSAGLSSYEQYF. The CDR3, as DNA: TGTGCCAGCAGCGCGGGCCTTAGCTCCTACGAGCAGTACTTC.

V usage is TRBV5-4 and J usage is TRBJ2-7; D may be TRBD1 (6 bases). V lost 3 bases, J lost 4 bases, and 8 bases lay in between. CDR1 and CDR2 from the germline V gene are SGHNT and YYREEE (reference sequence). The CDR3 spans 12 residues. The CDR3 coding sequence is TGTGCCAGCAGCTGGGGGCGGTACGAGCAGTACTTC. This translates into CASSWGRYEQYF.

V gene TRBV29-1 combines with J gene TRBJ2-1, with 12 bases matching TRBD2. The germline CDR1 and CDR2 sequences are SQVTM and ANQGSEA. The trim removed 1 base at V and 0 bases at J, leaving 4 bases unmatched. The CDR3 runs 17 residues. CDR3 in DNA: TGCAGCGTTGAAGCTAGCGGGGGGGCCAGCTCCTACAATGAGCAGTTCTTC. Its translation: CSVEASGGASSYNEQFF.

The chain couples TRBV6-1 to TRBJ1-2; perhaps TRBD1 as D (5 bases). CDR3 length: 13 amino acids. The V gene lost 2 bases and the J gene lost 8 bases, with 12 bases spanning the gap. Germline assignment: CDR1 MNHNS and CDR2 SASEGT. For the CDR3, the DNA is TGTGCCAGCAGTGAACATCCGAAGGGGGGCTACACCTTC. Protein: CASSEHPKGGYTF.

J is TRBJ2-5 and V is TRBV3-1 (or the pseudogene TRBV3-2), with D perhaps matching TRBD2 (7 bases). Per the germline V gene, CDR1 is LGHDT and CDR2 is YNNKEL (reference sequence). V was clipped by 2 bases and J by 2 bases, with 18 bases between them. This CDR3 region has 17 residues. The CDR3 loop is CASSQFRGGGVQETQYF. The CDR3 bases are TGTGCCAGCAGCCAATTTCGAGGGGGGGGCGTTCAAGAGACCCAGTACTTC.

Only one count was recorded for this clone. The genes are TRBV15 and TRBJ1-2; D perhaps matches TRBD1 (6 bases). The V end was cut by 1 base, the J end by 8 bases, with 14 bases between. CDR3 size: 14 residues. Germline loops: CDR1 LNHNV, CDR2 YYDKDF (reference sequence). The DNA for the CDR3 is TGTGCCACCAGCAGAGGAGGGGGGGACTCCGGCTACACCTTC. Residues: CATSRGGGDSGYTF.

The sample holds one count of this clone. This chain joins TRBV7-9 and TRBJ2-2, with 8 bases matching TRBD2. CDR1 SEHNR and CDR2 FQNEAQ come from the germline V gene (reference sequence). The CDR3 loop spans 16 amino acids. The CDR3: CTTSGGPGRVTGELFF. In DNA, the CDR3 is TGTACAACCTCCGGGGGACCCGGGAGGGTCACCGGGGAGCTGTTTTTT.

The rearrangement joins TRBV10-1 to TRBJ2-1, with 12 bases matching TRBD2. Losses at the gene ends were 8 bases for V and 7 bases for J; bases not matched to a gene: 12. Germline V gene sequence: CDR1 WNHNN, CDR2 SYGVQD (reference sequence). CDR3 length: 16 residues. CDR3 loop: CASAPRTSGVGNEQFF. CDR3 DNA sequence: TGCGCCAGCGCGCCCAGGACTAGCGGGGTTGGGAATGAGCAGTTCTTC.

The V and J genes are TRBV21-1 and TRBJ2-7; the table's D call, TRBD1, has no DNA check behind it. TRBV21-1 has pseudogene status. The CDR3 has 17 amino acids. DNA of the CDR3: TGTGCCAGCAGCAAAAAGGGGGACCTCTCCTCAACCTACGAGCAGTACTTC. The encoded protein is CASSKKGDLSSTYEQYF.

The chain couples TRBV29-1 to TRBJ1-2; 7 nucleotides align to TRBD1. The J segment lost 4 bases and the V segment lost 3 bases, leaving 8 bases of the junction unmatched. The CDR3 covers 14 residues. The germline V gene encodes CDR1 SQVTM and CDR2 ANQGSEA. The CDR3 DNA reads as TGCAGCGTTGAGCACAGGGGATCTTCCTATGGCTACACCTTC. Protein sequence: CSVEHRGSSYGYTF. Full variable domain (remainder filled in from reference TRBV29-1 and TRBJ1-2): SAVISQKPSRDICQRGTSLTIQCQVDSQVTMMFWYRQQPGQSLTLIATANQGSEATYESGFVIDKFPISRPNLTFSTLTVSNMSPEDSSIYLCSVEHRGSSYGYTFGSGTRLTVV.